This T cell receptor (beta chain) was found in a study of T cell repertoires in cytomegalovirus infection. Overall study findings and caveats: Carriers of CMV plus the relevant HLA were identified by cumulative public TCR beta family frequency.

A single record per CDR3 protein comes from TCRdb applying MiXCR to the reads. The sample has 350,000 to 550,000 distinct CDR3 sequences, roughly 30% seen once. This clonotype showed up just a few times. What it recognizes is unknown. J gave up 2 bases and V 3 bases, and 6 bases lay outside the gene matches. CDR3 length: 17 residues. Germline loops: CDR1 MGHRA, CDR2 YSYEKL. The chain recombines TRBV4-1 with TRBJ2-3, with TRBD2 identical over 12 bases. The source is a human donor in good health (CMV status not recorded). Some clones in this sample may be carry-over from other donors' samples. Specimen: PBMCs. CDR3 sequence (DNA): TGCGCCAGCAGCCAGGCACTAGCGGGGGGCCCCACAGATACGCAGTATTTT. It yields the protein CASSQALAGGPTDTQYF.